These 4 T cell receptor beta chains came from one sample sequenced in a study of cytomegalovirus exposure and HLA in healthy donors. This table comes from immunoSEQ multiplex PCR, and its TCRdb copy is limited to in-frame clones, with some not included. The sample yields around 250,000 clones, about 90% seen once. The sample taken for sequencing was PBMCs. The source of these receptors is a woman in her thirties in good health and CMV-seronegative.

This rearrangement joins TRBV6-1 to TRBJ2-7, with TRBD1 matching 8 bases. The CDR3 sequence is 14 residues long. Germline assignment: CDR1 MNHNS and CDR2 SASEGT. The ends lost 1 base at V and 5 bases at J; junction bases unmatched: 4. The CDR3 nucleotides read TGTGCCAGCAGTGAAGTGACAGGGGTCGACGAGCAGTACTTC. Its translation: CASSEVTGVDEQYF.

This clone was observed a handful of times. This chain connects TRBV6-4 to TRBJ2-7, with D tentatively TRBD1 (5 bases). The CDR3 extends over 13 amino acids. V lost 6 bases to trimming and J lost 1 base, with 10 bases between them. Germline V gives CDR1 MRHNA, CDR2 SNTAGT. Here the CDR3 DNA reads TGTGCCAGCAGCCCCGACAGTTCCTACGAGCAGTACTTC. It yields the protein CASSPDSSYEQYF.

This CDR3 reads CASSEPGQIFYEQYF. The CDR3 region has the DNA TGTGCCAGCAGCGAACCGGGACAGATCTTCTACGAGCAGTACTTC. This rearrangement joins TRBV6-6 to TRBJ2-7; 7 bases align to TRBD1. The CDR3 is 15 amino acids. V lost 6 bases, J lost 3 bases, and 11 bases stayed unmatched. Germline V gives CDR1 MNHNY, CDR2 SVGAGI (reference sequence).

The V and J genes are TRBV29-1 and TRBJ1-1; TRBD1 is a possible D gene (6 bases). CDR3 length: 15 residues. The V and J ends lost 3 bases and 0 bases respectively, with 14 bases between them. CDR1 and CDR2 from the germline V gene are SQVTM and ANQGSEA. CDR3 residues: CSVDGIEGVNTEAFF. CDR3 coding DNA: TGCAGCGTTGATGGGATTGAGGGGGTGAACACTGAAGCTTTCTTT.